The 23 T cell receptor beta chains below were found in one sample sequenced in a study of cytomegalovirus exposure and HLA in healthy donors. A multiplex PCR was run with 60 Vbeta primers and 13 Jbeta primers. Assay: immunoSEQ multiplex PCR; the TCRdb copy retains only in-frame clones and omits some. The table has about 130,000 clones, around 70% seen once. Sequenced material: PBMCs. The receptors shown here come from a human donor in good health.

The CDR3 DNA follows: TGTGCCAGCAGCTTTGGACTAGCGAAGAACAATGAGCAGTTCTTC. Translation: CASSFGLAKNNEQFF. The chain uses TRBV7-2 and TRBJ2-1; 9 nucleotides agree with TRBD2. This CDR3 has 15 residues. V shed 3 bases and J 5 bases; nucleotides not matched to a gene: 5. Looked up from germline, CDR1 is SGHTA and CDR2 is FQGNSA.

To note about this clone: The same CDR3 arises from other DNA sequences in this sample as well. The chain uses TRBV7-3 and TRBJ2-2; 7 bases align to TRBD1. The CDR3 totals 15 residues. Per the germline V gene, CDR1 is SGHTA and CDR2 is FQGTGA. The J segment lost 1 base and the V segment lost 6 bases, leaving 5 bases of the junction unmatched. The CDR3: CASSPTGVNTGELFF. DNA for the CDR3: TGTGCCAGCAGTCCTACAGGGGTGAACACCGGGGAGCTGTTTTTT.

The V and J genes are TRBV29-1 and TRBJ1-1; TRBD1 is a possible D gene (5 bases). This CDR3 is 13 amino acids long. The germline V gene encodes CDR1 SQVTM and CDR2 ANQGSEA. The ends were cut back, 7 bases at V and 0 bases at J, with 12 bases in the middle. The DNA of the CDR3 is TGCAGCGCGGGTGGGGCCATGAACACTGAAGCTTTCTTT. Its protein product is CSAGGAMNTEAFF. Full variable domain (missing parts from reference TRBV29-1 and TRBJ1-1): SAVISQKPSRDICQRGTSLTIQCQVDSQVTMMFWYRQQPGQSLTLIATANQGSEATYESGFVIDKFPISRPNLTFSTLTVSNMSPEDSSIYLCSAGGAMNTEAFFGQGTRLTVV.

The rearrangement links TRBV6-5 to TRBJ1-1, with D unresolved. Trimming shortened V by 5 bases and J by 1 base, and 8 bases separated the two germline ends. CDR3 size: 13 residues. Looked up from germline, CDR1 is MNHEY and CDR2 is SVGAGI. DNA of the CDR3: TGTGCCAGCAGTAAGACACCGAACACTGAAGCTTTCTTT. This sequence encodes CASSKTPNTEAFF.

The gene calls are TRBV14 and TRBJ2-1; D uncertain. The CDR3 sequence is 14 residues long. V lost 2 bases and J lost 5, with 10 bases in between. The germline gives CDR1 SGHDN, CDR2 FVKESK. The CDR3 loop reads CASSQTTTHNEQFF. CDR3 sequence (DNA): TGTGCCAGCAGCCAAACAACTACCCACAATGAGCAGTTCTTC.

The V call is TRBV2, the J call TRBJ1-2; D might be TRBD1 (5 bases). Germline V gives CDR1 SNHLY, CDR2 FYNNEI. Trimming pared 7 bases from V and 2 bases from J, leaving 14 bases between. The CDR3 covers 14 residues. The CDR3 sequence is CASTETAPNYGYTF. The CDR3 DNA follows: TGTGCCAGCACCGAGACAGCGCCAAACTATGGCTACACCTTC.

This clone occurred a few times. The CDR3 reads CASSLRQGAGQPQHF. The CDR3 DNA is TGTGCCAGTAGTCTCCGACAGGGGGCTGGTCAGCCCCAGCATTTT. The rearrangement joins TRBV19 to TRBJ1-5; 10 bases agree with TRBD1. V shed 5 bases and J 6 bases; nucleotides not matched to a gene: 7. Germline CDR1 reads LNHDA; CDR2 reads SQIVND (reference sequence). This CDR3 has 15 residues.

The chain has TRBV30 and TRBJ1-5; D not certain. Deletions cut 2 bases from V and 5 bases from J, with 16 bases between. Germline V gives CDR1 GTSNPN, CDR2 SVGIG (reference sequence). This CDR3 has 15 residues. This CDR3 reads CAWSRSLRGDQPQHF. DNA for the CDR3: TGTGCCTGGAGTAGATCGCTGCGGGGAGATCAGCCCCAGCATTTT.

This clone was seen a handful of times. The chain combines TRBV28 with TRBJ2-1; 8 bases align to TRBD2. Germline CDR1 reads MDHEN; CDR2 reads SYDVKM. J gave up 1 base and V 3 bases, and 5 bases lay outside the gene matches. The CDR3 consists of 16 residues. The CDR3: CASSFRLAGSYNEQFF. DNA for the CDR3: TGTGCCAGCAGTTTTCGGCTAGCGGGTTCCTACAATGAGCAGTTCTTC.

This chain links TRBV18 with TRBJ2-7; possible D gene TRBD2, 5 bases. CDR1 and CDR2 from the germline V gene are KGHSH and LQKENI. This CDR3 spans 16 amino acids. Trimming left V 2 bases short and J 0 bases short, with 14 bases between. The CDR3 coding sequence is TGTGCCAGCTCACCAGTCCGTAGCGAGATCTCCTACGAGCAGTACTTC. It specifies CASSPVRSEISYEQYF.

The V and J genes are TRBV2 and TRBJ2-5, with TRBD2 matching over 8 bases. The germline CDR1 and CDR2 sequences are SNHLY and FYNNEI. Trimming cost V 6 bases and J 4 bases; bases outside gene matches: 4. The CDR3 extends over 13 amino acids. CDR3 DNA: TGTGCCAGCAGCAGCGGGAGAGGAGAGACCCAGTACTTC. Translation: CASSSGRGETQYF. Complete variable domain (other parts from reference TRBV2 and TRBJ2-5): EPEVTQTPSHQVTQMGQEVILRCVPISNHLYFYWYRQILGQKVEFLVSFYNNEISEKSEIFDDQFSVERPDGSNFTLKIRSTKLEDSAMYFCASSSGRGETQYFGPGTRLLVL.

The V and J genes are TRBV5-6 and TRBJ2-2, with D possibly being TRBD2 (6 bases). V lost 1 base to trimming and J lost 3 bases, with 10 bases between them. Germline CDR1 SGHDT, CDR2 YYEEEE. This CDR3 contains 15 residues. CDR3: CASSLRGGYTGELFF. The CDR3, as DNA: TGTGCCAGCAGCTTGCGTGGGGGGTACACCGGGGAGCTGTTTTTT.

The chain recombines TRBV7-9 with TRBJ2-4; D ambiguous. Germline V gene sequence: CDR1 SEHNR, CDR2 FQNEAQ (reference sequence). V was cut by 4 bases and J by 6 bases, with 10 bases left in between. This CDR3 contains 13 residues. The CDR3 protein is CASSSLGGNIQYF. Here the CDR3 DNA reads TGTGCCAGCAGCTCCCTCGGTGGAAACATTCAGTACTTC.

The V call is TRBV15, the J call TRBJ1-5; D perhaps matches TRBD1 (6 bases). The CDR3 loop spans 19 amino acids. Germline lookup yields CDR1 LNHNV and CDR2 YYDKDF (reference sequence). Trimming shortened V by 5 bases and J by 2 bases, and 25 bases separated the two germline ends. The CDR3 region is CATSALWGRGAGGNQPQHF. As DNA, the CDR3 is TGTGCCACCAGCGCGCTTTGGGGTCGGGGGGCAGGGGGCAATCAGCCCCAGCATTTT.

This clone was observed a single time. The chain has TRBV10-3 and TRBJ1-2; the D gene is possibly TRBD1 (6 bases). The CDR3 is 12 residues long. Germline V gene data show CDR1 as ENHRY and CDR2 as SYGVKD. Between the trimmed V and J ends, which lost 11 bases and 11 bases, there was a span of 21 bases. CDR3 sequence: CASQGGGAPYTF. CDR3 nucleotides: TGTGCCTCCCAGGGTGGGGGGGCTCCTTACACCTTC.

The chain employs TRBV6-5 and TRBJ1-2; perhaps TRBD1 as D (5 bases). Trimming shortened V by 5 bases and J by 5 bases, and 18 bases separated the two germline ends. Germline V lookup: CDR1 MNHEY, CDR2 SVGAGI. This CDR3 contains 15 residues. The CDR3 protein is CASSPLTDYTYGYTF. The DNA for the CDR3 is TGTGCCAGCAGTCCCCTGACAGATTACACTTATGGCTACACCTTC.

V is TRBV7-8 and J is TRBJ1-5, with D uncertain. The CDR3 loop spans 15 amino acids. Germline loops: CDR1 SGHVS, CDR2 FQNEAQ. The ends were cut back, 2 bases at V and 4 bases at J, with 12 bases in the middle. The CDR3 DNA reads as TGTGCCAGCAGCTTAAGCGGAGGGCCGAATCAGCCCCAGCATTTT. It is translated as CASSLSGGPNQPQHF.

The chain uses TRBV19 and TRBJ2-5; 7 bases map to TRBD2. From germline, CDR1 is LNHDA and CDR2 SQIVND (reference sequence). After removal of 4 bases from V and 0 bases from J, the junction contained 5 bases not matched to a gene. The CDR3 spans 15 residues. CDR3 region: CASSTGTTYQETQYF. The CDR3 region has the DNA TGTGCCAGTAGTACCGGGACTACCTACCAAGAGACCCAGTACTTC.

The chain employs TRBV27 and TRBJ1-2; D not certain. V was clipped by 6 bases and J by 4 bases, with 15 bases between them. This CDR3 is 14 amino acids long. The germline CDR1 and CDR2 sequences are MNHEY and SMNVEV (reference sequence). The CDR3 DNA is TGTGCCAGCAGACCTCTTGGCGGTGGCTATGGCTACACCTTC. This encodes CASRPLGGGYGYTF.

The chain has TRBV5-4 and TRBJ2-7; 8 bases are a match to TRBD1. The CDR3 contains 14 residues. Germline V gene lookup returns CDR1 SGHNT and CDR2 YYREEE (reference sequence). The junction had 4 bases not matched to a gene; V was cut back by 4 bases and J by 1 base. The DNA for the CDR3 is TGTGCCAGCAGCCGGACAGGGAATTCCTACGAGCAGTACTTC. This gives the protein CASSRTGNSYEQYF. Using reference TRBV5-4 and TRBJ2-7 for the parts outside the CDR3, the full variable domain is ETGVTQSPTHLIKTRGQQVTLRCSSQSGHNTVSWYQQALGQGPQFIFQYYREEENGRGNFPPRFSGLQFPNYSSELNVNALELDDSALYLCASSRTGNSYEQYFGPGTRLTVT.

The V gene is TRBV6-5, the J gene TRBJ2-2; TRBD1 is a possible D gene (6 bases). The CDR3 extends over 12 amino acids. The germline V and J ends were trimmed by 5 bases and 10 bases, with 11 bases remaining between them. Germline CDR1 reads MNHEY; CDR2 reads SVGAGI. The CDR3 loop reads CASSHRGTELFF. CDR3 nucleotide sequence: TGTGCCAGCAGTCATAGGGGGACGGAGCTGTTTTTT.

Only one count was recorded for this clone. The rearrangement links TRBV6-5 to TRBJ1-2; 8 bases are shared with TRBD1. Germline assignment: CDR1 MNHEY and CDR2 SVGAGI. Trimming cost V 5 bases and J 6 bases; bases outside gene matches: 11. The CDR3 is made up of 15 amino acids. CDR3 coding DNA: TGTGCCAGCAGTACGGACAGGGTCGGTATACATGGCTACACCTTC. Protein product: CASSTDRVGIHGYTF.

The chain recombines TRBV27 with TRBJ1-5, with 8 bases matching TRBD1. CDR3 length: 14 amino acids. The germline CDR1 and CDR2 sequences are MNHEY and SMNVEV (reference sequence). With 5 bases clipped from V and 6 bases from J, the junction kept 6 bases outside the gene matches. CDR3 region: CASSRGTGGQPQHF. The CDR3 DNA reads as TGTGCCAGCAGTAGGGGGACAGGTGGTCAGCCCCAGCATTTT.